The 22 T cell receptor beta chains in this list originate from one sample, sequenced in a study of preoperative IRX-2 immunotherapy in early breast cancer. The table came from immunoSEQ multiplex PCR; TCRdb's copy has only in-frame clones and leaves some out. The profile shows roughly 23,000 clones, around 89% of them singletons. Specified treatment: preoperative locoregional IRX-2 cytokine immunotherapy. This material consisted of tumor tissue, taken after IRX-2 immunotherapy. These receptors all come from a human donor with breast cancer.

This chain uses TRBV5-1 with TRBJ2-3; 12 bases align to TRBD1. This CDR3 comprises 15 residues. The junction had 10 bases not matched to a gene; V was cut back by 10 bases and J by 4 bases. Germline values: CDR1 SGHRS, CDR2 YFSETQ. The DNA of the CDR3 is TGCGCCTCAAATCCCGGGACAGGGGGCCCAGATACGCAGTATTTT. Its translation is CASNPGTGGPDTQYF.

V and J are TRBV7-9 and TRBJ1-2; 7 bases are a match to TRBD1. J gave up 7 bases and V 3 bases, and 8 bases lay outside the gene matches. Per the germline V gene, CDR1 is SEHNR and CDR2 is FQNEAQ (reference sequence). This CDR3 has 14 residues. Here the CDR3 reads CASSFWTGGTGYTF. The CDR3 DNA sequence: TGTGCCAGCAGCTTTTGGACAGGAGGTACTGGCTACACCTTC. Filled out from reference TRBV7-9 and TRBJ1-2, the complete variable domain reads DTGVSQNPRHKITKRGQNVTFRCDPISEHNRLYWYRQTLGQGPEFLTYFQNEAQLEKSRLLSDRFSAERPKGSFSTLEIQRTEQGDSAMYLCASSFWTGGTGYTFGSGTRLTVV.

The chain is built from TRBV27 and TRBJ2-7; D call uncertain. Germline V gene lookup returns CDR1 MNHEY and CDR2 SMNVEV (reference sequence). Between the trimmed V and J ends, which lost 0 bases and 2 bases, there was a span of 14 bases. The CDR3 extends over 16 amino acids. CDR3 region: CASSLSGAIIAYEQYF. Written as DNA, the CDR3 is TGTGCCAGCAGTTTATCAGGAGCAATCATAGCCTACGAGCAGTACTTC.

The chain employs TRBV18 and TRBJ2-7; D gene uncertain. V lost 0 bases to trimming and J lost 2 bases, with 8 bases between them. Germline V gene lookup returns CDR1 KGHSH and CDR2 LQKENI. The CDR3 loop spans 14 amino acids. The CDR3 spells CASSPPWEPYEQYF. CDR3 DNA sequence: TGTGCCAGCTCACCACCTTGGGAACCCTACGAGCAGTACTTC.

The chain employs TRBV5-1 and TRBJ2-6; D may be TRBD2 (5 bases). The V end lost 0 bases, the J end lost 8 bases, and 12 bases lay between the germline ends. Germline lookup yields CDR1 SGHRS and CDR2 YFSETQ. CDR3 size: 15 residues. The CDR3 loop is CASSLDFGETNVLTF. The CDR3 DNA is TGCGCCAGCAGCTTGGATTTTGGGGAGACCAACGTCCTGACTTTC. The complete variable domain, with remaining parts taken from reference TRBV5-1 and TRBJ2-6, reads KAGVTQTPRYLIKTRGQQVTLSCSPISGHRSVSWYQQTPGQGLQFLFEYFSETQRNKGNFPGRFSGRQFSNSRSEMNVSTLELGDSALYLCASSLDFGETNVLTFGAGSRLTVL.

CDR3 bases: TGTGCCAGCAGCCTACCGGGACTGTCCTACAATGAGCAGTTCTTC. Translated, it gives CASSLPGLSYNEQFF. The gene calls are TRBV7-8 and TRBJ2-1; the D gene is possibly TRBD2 (6 bases). Germline assignment: CDR1 SGHVS and CDR2 FQNEAQ. V was pared by 5 bases and J by 1 base, with 12 bases between. The CDR3 runs to 15 residues.

The rearrangement links TRBV20-1 to TRBJ1-2; D unclear. Per the germline V gene, CDR1 is DFQATT and CDR2 is SNEGSKA (reference sequence). Trimming removed 5 bases at V and 1 base at J, with 5 bases between. This CDR3 spans 11 amino acids. The DNA of the CDR3 is TGCAGTGCTTTTTTTAACTATGGCTACACCTTC. Residues: CSAFFNYGYTF.

The chain carries TRBV15 and TRBJ2-1; D is uncertain. CDR3 size: 14 residues. Germline values: CDR1 LNHNV, CDR2 YYDKDF (reference sequence). The V and J ends lost 1 base and 5 bases respectively, with 9 bases between them. The CDR3: CATSRVGINNEQFF. The CDR3 DNA follows: TGTGCCACCAGCAGAGTTGGTATCAACAATGAGCAGTTCTTC. The full variable domain, rest sourced from reference TRBV15 and TRBJ2-1, is DAMVIQNPRYQVTQFGKPVTLSCSQTLNHNVMYWYQQKSSQAPKLLFHYYDKDFNNEADTPDNFQSRRPNTSFCFLDIRSPGLGDTAMYLCATSRVGINNEQFFGPGTRLTVL.

The V call is TRBV7-2, the J call TRBJ2-1, with D perhaps TRBD1 or TRBD2 (7 bases each). V gave up 2 bases and J gave up 7 bases, with 15 bases separating them. Germline V gene lookup returns CDR1 SGHTA and CDR2 FQGNSA. The CDR3 totals 15 residues. The CDR3 is CASSLFQGGANEQFF. The CDR3, as DNA: TGTGCCAGCAGCTTATTCCAGGGGGGGGCGAATGAGCAGTTCTTC.

In the case of this clone: One junction end does not reproduce the germline sequence, and a read error may be involved. The CDR3 loop is CASSVASGGYEQYF. The CDR3 DNA reads as TGTGCCAGCAGCGTAGCCTCCGGGGGCTACGAGCAGTACTTC. The V gene is TRBV7-2, the J gene TRBJ2-7, with a possible D match to TRBD2 (6 bases). Germline V CDR1 and CDR2: SGHTA, FQGNSA. There are 14 residues in the CDR3.

The gene calls are TRBV5-1 and TRBJ2-5; TRBD2 is a possible D gene (5 bases). The CDR3 is 11 residues long. Per the germline V gene, CDR1 is SGHRS and CDR2 is YFSETQ. Trimming took 2 bases from V and 8 from J, leaving 7 bases between them. The CDR3 spells CASSFGGTQYF. Written as DNA, the CDR3 is TGCGCCAGCAGCTTTGGAGGCACCCAGTACTTC.

The V call is TRBV4-3, the J call TRBJ2-1; tentatively, D is TRBD1 (6 bases). Between the trimmed V and J ends, which lost 0 bases and 3 bases, there was a span of 12 bases. The CDR3 spans 16 residues. Germline V gene lookup returns CDR1 LGHNA and CDR2 YSLEER. The CDR3, as DNA: TGCGCCAGCAGCCAAGAAACCCTAGGGGGCTACAATGAGCAGTTCTTC. It is translated as CASSQETLGGYNEQFF.

The chain couples TRBV29-1 to TRBJ2-1; a possible D gene is TRBD2 (6 bases). The CDR3 runs to 15 residues. Trimming left V 0 bases short and J 5 bases short, with 14 bases between. Germline loops: CDR1 SQVTM, CDR2 ANQGSEA. CDR3 region: CSVEDFRERNNEQFF. For the CDR3, the DNA is TGCAGCGTTGAAGATTTCCGGGAGAGAAACAATGAGCAGTTCTTC.

This chain connects TRBV4-1 to TRBJ1-5, with 10 bases fitting TRBD1. V shed 5 bases, J shed 1 base, and the junction held 14 bases outside the gene matches. CDR1 MGHRA and CDR2 YSYEKL come from the germline V gene. CDR3 length: 19 amino acids. Here the CDR3 reads CASSGAPGQGLLSNQPQHF. The CDR3 bases are TGCGCCAGCAGCGGCGCACCGGGACAGGGGTTATTGAGCAATCAGCCCCAGCATTTT.

This clone appeared once. This chain joins TRBV15 and TRBJ2-5, with D tentatively TRBD1 (6 bases). CDR3 length equals 13 residues. The ends were cut back, 3 bases at V and 1 base at J, with 6 bases in the middle. Per the germline V gene, CDR1 is LNHNV and CDR2 is YYDKDF (reference sequence). The CDR3 loop is CATSRDSQETQYF. The DNA for the CDR3 is TGTGCCACCAGCAGGGACAGCCAAGAGACCCAGTACTTC.

A few counts support this clone. The rearrangement links TRBV10-3 to TRBJ2-5, with D perhaps TRBD1 or TRBD2 (7 bases each). This CDR3 is 17 amino acids long. Germline assignment: CDR1 ENHRY and CDR2 SYGVKD. V was trimmed by 2 bases and J by 4 bases, leaving 20 bases between them. CDR3 coding DNA: TGTGCCATCAGTGAGAATTTAGACAGGGAGGGAGGAGAGACCCAGTACTTC. This codes for CAISENLDREGGETQYF.

The chain has TRBV29-1 and TRBJ2-3; TRBD2 matches 10 bases. The CDR3 has 16 amino acids. Germline CDR1 and CDR2: SQVTM and ANQGSEA. V gave up 1 base and J gave up 3 bases; unmatched junction bases: 7. For the CDR3, the DNA is TGCAGCGTTGAAGGAGAGCGGGGGGGCTTTACAGATACGCAGTATTTT. Translating gives CSVEGERGGFTDTQYF.

The sample holds one count of this clone. CDR3 loop: CASSFGQMIETQYF. In nucleotides, the CDR3 is TGTGCCAGCAGCTTCGGTCAAATGATAGAGACCCAGTACTTC. The chain joins TRBV5-6 to TRBJ2-5; D not resolved. Germline V gene data show CDR1 as SGHDT and CDR2 as YYEEEE. The CDR3 is 14 residues long. Trimming removed 2 bases at V and 4 bases at J, with 12 bases between.

This chain joins TRBV2 and TRBJ2-3; 7 bases fit TRBD1. CDR1 and CDR2 (germline): SNHLY, FYNNEI. This CDR3 contains 12 residues. The junction had 9 bases not matched to a gene; V was cut back by 11 bases and J by 7 bases. The CDR3 bases are TGTGCCTCGACCACAGGGGCTTATACGCAGTATTTT. Translation: CASTTGAYTQYF. Filled out from reference TRBV2 and TRBJ2-3, the complete variable domain reads EPEVTQTPSHQVTQMGQEVILRCVPISNHLYFYWYRQILGQKVEFLVSFYNNEISEKSEIFDDQFSVERPDGSNFTLKIRSTKLEDSAMYFCASTTGAYTQYFGPGTRLTVL.

The rearrangement links TRBV4-1 to TRBJ1-4, with D possibly TRBD1 on 5 matching bases. The V end was cut by 0 bases, the J end by 7 bases, with 15 bases between. Germline V lookup: CDR1 MGHRA, CDR2 YSYEKL. CDR3 size: 16 residues. The CDR3 bases are TGCGCCAGCAGCCAAGAGTCCGGGACGGGGGGTGAAAAACTGTTTTTT. Translating it yields CASSQESGTGGEKLFF.

The V call is TRBV7-8, the J call TRBJ2-1; TRBD2 aligns across 12 bases. Germline assignment: CDR1 SGHVS and CDR2 FQNEAQ. V lost 4 bases to trimming and J lost 2 bases; unmatched junction nucleotides: 3. The CDR3 totals 16 residues. The CDR3 spells CASSSTSGSTYNEQFF. For the CDR3, the DNA is TGTGCCAGCAGCTCGACTAGCGGGAGTACCTACAATGAGCAGTTCTTC.

V usage is TRBV5-1 and J usage is TRBJ2-7; D remains ambiguous. This CDR3 comprises 16 residues. The V end lost 0 bases, the J end lost 2 bases, and 15 bases lay between the germline ends. Germline V gene lookup returns CDR1 SGHRS and CDR2 YFSETQ. CDR3 sequence reads: CASSLASGPRTYEQYF. CDR3 nucleotide sequence: TGCGCCAGCAGCTTGGCGTCTGGGCCTCGGACCTACGAGCAGTACTTC.